The 18 T cell receptor beta chains in this list originate from one sample, sequenced in a study of molecular identifiers for immune sequencing clone quantification. TCRdb processed the PCR reads anew with MiXCR; each CDR3 protein has one entry. The sample has around 470,000 distinct CDR3 sequences, 20% to 25% seen once. Sequenced material: naive CD8+ T cells from blood, with Jurkat cell RNA spiked in. The subset here: FACS-sorted CD8+CD4-CCR7+CD45RA+ naive T cells. These receptors came from a human donor in good health. Some libraries in this study had Jurkat cell RNA spiked in.

This clonotype was observed many times. The V gene is TRBV9, the J gene TRBJ2-3; weak D call: TRBD1 (6 bases). This CDR3 is built from 15 residues. Germline CDR1 reads SGDLS; CDR2 reads YYNGEE. V gave up 0 bases and J gave up 6 bases, with 14 bases separating them. CDR3 protein: CASSVAGAQGDTQYF. The CDR3 coding sequence is TGTGCCAGCAGCGTAGCAGGGGCCCAGGGGGATACGCAGTATTTT. The full variable domain, with the rest looked up from reference TRBV9 and TRBJ2-3, is DSGVTQTPKHLITATGQRVTLRCSPRSGDLSVYWYQQSLDQGLQFLIQYYNGEERAKGNILERFSAQQFPDLHSELNLSSLELGDSALYFCASSVAGAQGDTQYFGPGTRLTVL.

This chain uses TRBV7-9 with TRBJ2-3, with D tentatively TRBD2 (6 bases). CDR3 length: 15 residues. Trimming removed 5 bases at V and 5 bases at J, with 17 bases between. Germline V gene data show CDR1 as SEHNR and CDR2 as FQNEAQ (reference sequence). CDR3 in amino acids: CASSPPSSGVDTQYF. The CDR3 nucleotides are TGTGCCAGCAGCCCTCCTAGCTCGGGGGTAGATACGCAGTATTTT. Supplemented by reference TRBV7-9 and TRBJ2-3, the full variable domain reads DTGVSQNPRHKITKRGQNVTFRCDPISEHNRLYWYRQTLGQGPEFLTYFQNEAQLEKSRLLSDRFSAERPKGSFSTLEIQRTEQGDSAMYLCASSPPSSGVDTQYFGPGTRLTVL.

This clonotype was detected ten times or more. The chain has TRBV3-1 and TRBJ1-1, with 8 nucleotides matching TRBD1. The CDR3 has 14 amino acids. Trimming removed 0 bases from V and 7 bases from J; junction bases left unmatched: 4. Germline CDR1 is LGHDT and CDR2 is YNNKEL (reference sequence). CDR3 bases: TGTGCCAGCAGCCAAGATGAGGGACAGGTTGAAGCTTTCTTT. Protein sequence: CASSQDEGQVEAFF.

This clonotype was recorded a few times. The chain joins TRBV19 to TRBJ2-3; TRBD2 agrees at 11 bases. J gave up 0 bases and V 9 bases, and 11 bases lay outside the gene matches. The CDR3 length is 17 residues. Per the germline V gene, CDR1 is LNHDA and CDR2 is SQIVND (reference sequence). CDR3 sequence: CASTGLAGYGSTDTQYF. The CDR3, as DNA: TGTGCCAGCACAGGACTAGCGGGCTACGGTAGCACAGATACGCAGTATTTT.

With regard to this clonotype: A much larger clone lies one base from this, so it may be a read error. The V call is TRBV7-2, the J call TRBJ2-7, with D maybe TRBD2 (5 bases). The CDR3 consists of 15 residues. The germline CDR1 and CDR2 sequences are SGHTA and FQGNSA. V was shortened by 5 bases and J by 12 bases, with 26 bases between the two germline ends. Here the CDR3 DNA reads TGTGCCAGCAGCCCCCCCCCGGTGAGCGGCAGTTACACGTACTTC. Protein sequence: CASSPPPVSGSYTYF.

This clonotype was found many times. V and J are TRBV6-5 and TRBJ2-1, with D possibly being TRBD1 or TRBD2 (5 bases each). This CDR3 region has 13 residues. Between the trimmed V and J ends, which lost 4 bases and 9 bases, there was a span of 13 bases. Per the germline V gene, CDR1 is MNHEY and CDR2 is SVGAGI. Here the CDR3 DNA reads TGTGCCAGCAGTTCAGGGACGTTTGGTGAGCAGTTCTTC. It translates to CASSSGTFGEQFF.

Concerning this clonotype: Without the conserved terminal phenylalanine or tryptophan, this CDR3 likely stems from a read error. The DNA is omitted, as the CDR3 cannot be located on it reliably, and the CDR3 follows TCRdb's listing. The V gene is TRBV29-1, the J gene TRBJ1-1. Including both end residues, the CDR3 is 12 amino acids long. CDR1 is SQVTM and CDR2 is ANQGSEA in the germline V gene. The CDR3 is CSVPQENTEASL.

This clonotype turned up a few times. The gene calls are TRBV2 and TRBJ2-7; perhaps TRBD1 as D (7 bases). There are 14 residues in the CDR3. Trimming left V 9 bases short and J 0 bases short, with 15 bases between. Per the germline V gene, CDR1 is SNHLY and CDR2 is FYNNEI. The CDR3 region is CAREGGTDSYEQYF. The CDR3 DNA follows: TGTGCCAGAGAAGGGGGGACAGACTCCTACGAGCAGTACTTC.

The genes are TRBV7-8 and TRBJ2-5, with D maybe TRBD1 (6 bases). Trimming took 2 bases from V and 4 from J, leaving 17 bases between them. The CDR3 contains 16 residues. Germline CDR1 and CDR2: SGHVS and FQNEAQ. This CDR3 reads CASSLTDRQVGETQYF. DNA for the CDR3: TGTGCCAGCAGCTTAACAGACAGGCAGGTGGGAGAGACCCAGTACTTC. Drawing the rest from reference TRBV7-8 and TRBJ2-5, the complete variable domain is GAGVSQSPRYKVAKRGQDVALRCDPISGHVSLFWYQQALGQGPEFLTYFQNEAQLDKSGLPSDRFFAERPEGSVSTLKIQRTQQEDSAVYLCASSLTDRQVGETQYFGPGTRLLVL.

V usage is TRBV29-1 and J usage is TRBJ2-1; the D gene is possibly TRBD2 (7 bases). The CDR3 sequence is 17 residues long. Trimming left V 2 bases short and J 6 bases short, with 23 bases between. In germline, CDR1 is SQVTM, CDR2 ANQGSEA. This CDR3 is CSVEFGGRMINVNEQFF. CDR3 DNA: TGCAGCGTTGAATTCGGGGGGCGCATGATCAATGTCAATGAGCAGTTCTTC.

The gene calls are TRBV7-9 and TRBJ1-1; D perhaps matches TRBD1 (5 bases). V was cut by 1 base and J by 5 bases, with 26 bases left in between. In germline, CDR1 is SEHNR, CDR2 FQNEAQ (reference sequence). The CDR3 runs to 19 residues. Written as DNA, the CDR3 is TGTGCCAGCAGCTTAGACCCCCCACCTTATGAGGGACTAGGTACTGAAGCTTTCTTT. Translation gives CASSLDPPPYEGLGTEAFF. Variable domain in full (rest from reference TRBV7-9 and TRBJ1-1): DTGVSQNPRHKITKRGQNVTFRCDPISEHNRLYWYRQTLGQGPEFLTYFQNEAQLEKSRLLSDRFSAERPKGSFSTLEIQRTEQGDSAMYLCASSLDPPPYEGLGTEAFFGQGTRLTVV.

This clonotype has just a few counts. V usage is TRBV4-3 and J usage is TRBJ2-7, with D perhaps matching TRBD2 (5 bases). V was shortened by 0 bases and J by 3 bases, with 18 bases between the two germline ends. The CDR3 is 17 amino acids. CDR1 and CDR2 from the germline V gene are LGHNA and YSLEER. The DNA of the CDR3 is TGCGCCAGCAGCCAAGATCGGGGAACGGGCTTGAACTACGAGCAGTACTTC. This encodes CASSQDRGTGLNYEQYF.

J is TRBJ2-3 and V is TRBV27; D unresolved. The V and J ends lost 7 bases and 2 bases respectively, with 16 bases between them. Germline V gives CDR1 MNHEY, CDR2 SMNVEV (reference sequence). The length of the CDR3 is 15 residues. CDR3 region: CASTTPGGSTDTQYF. The CDR3, as DNA: TGTGCCAGCACTACCCCGGGCGGCTCCACAGATACGCAGTATTTT.

This clonotype was picked up a small number of times. The chain recombines TRBV7-9 with TRBJ2-3, with D uncertain. The germline V and J ends were trimmed by 5 bases and 4 bases, with 16 bases remaining between them. The CDR3 is 15 amino acids. The germline V gene has CDR1 SEHNR and CDR2 FQNEAQ (reference sequence). CDR3 loop: CASSPGPSLADTQYF. CDR3 sequence (DNA): TGTGCCAGCAGCCCGGGCCCCTCCCTTGCAGATACGCAGTATTTT.

Ten or more counts support this clonotype. The V gene is TRBV30, the J gene TRBJ1-2; D unclear. The CDR3 covers 13 residues. The germline V gene has CDR1 GTSNPN and CDR2 SVGIG (reference sequence). Trimming stripped 2 bases from V and 4 bases from J, with 11 bases between. CDR3 DNA sequence: TGTGCCTGGAGTTCGAGACATAGCTATGGCTACACCTTC. It codes for CAWSSRHSYGYTF.

The chain has TRBV27 and TRBJ1-5; the D gene is possibly TRBD1 (5 bases). CDR1 MNHEY and CDR2 SMNVEV come from the germline V gene (reference sequence). This CDR3 is built from 14 residues. V was shortened by 4 bases and J by 2 bases, with 9 bases between the two germline ends. Here the CDR3 DNA reads TGTGCCAGCAGTTACCAGGGAGGCAATCAGCCCCAGCATTTT. Translated, it gives CASSYQGGNQPQHF.

This clonotype has a count of ten or more. J is TRBJ2-3 and V is TRBV11-2, with TRBD1 identical over 7 bases. Germline lookup yields CDR1 SGHAT and CDR2 FQNNGV. The trim removed 3 bases at V and 0 bases at J, leaving 9 bases unmatched. The CDR3 runs 17 residues. CDR3 sequence: CASSFRTGHPSTDTQYF. CDR3 sequence (DNA): TGTGCCAGCAGCTTTCGGACAGGTCATCCTAGCACAGATACGCAGTATTTT.

With regard to this clonotype: This may come from a read error, since a much larger clone is one base off. V usage is TRBV5-1 and J usage is TRBJ2-5, with a possible D match to TRBD1 (6 bases). With 0 bases removed from V and 9 bases from J, the gap between germline ends came to 15 bases. From germline, CDR1 is SGHRS and CDR2 YFSETQ. The CDR3 is 14 residues long. Here the CDR3 reads CASSLDTGMGSQYF. CDR3 bases: TGCGCCAGCAGCTTGGATACAGGGATGGGGTCCCAGTACTTC.